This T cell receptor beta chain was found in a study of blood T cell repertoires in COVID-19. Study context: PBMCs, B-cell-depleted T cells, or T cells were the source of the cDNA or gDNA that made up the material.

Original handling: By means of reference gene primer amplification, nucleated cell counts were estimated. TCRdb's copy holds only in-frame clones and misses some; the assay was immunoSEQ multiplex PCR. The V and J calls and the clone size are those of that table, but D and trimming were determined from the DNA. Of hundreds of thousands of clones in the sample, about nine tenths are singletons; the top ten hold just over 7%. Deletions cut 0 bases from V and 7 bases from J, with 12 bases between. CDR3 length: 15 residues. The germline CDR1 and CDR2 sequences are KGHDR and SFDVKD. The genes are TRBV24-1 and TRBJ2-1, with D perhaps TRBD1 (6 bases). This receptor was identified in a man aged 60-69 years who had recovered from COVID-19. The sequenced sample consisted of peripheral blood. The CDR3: CATSDLIGGLNEQFF. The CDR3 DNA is TGTGCCACCAGTGATTTGATAGGGGGATTGAATGAGCAGTTCTTC.